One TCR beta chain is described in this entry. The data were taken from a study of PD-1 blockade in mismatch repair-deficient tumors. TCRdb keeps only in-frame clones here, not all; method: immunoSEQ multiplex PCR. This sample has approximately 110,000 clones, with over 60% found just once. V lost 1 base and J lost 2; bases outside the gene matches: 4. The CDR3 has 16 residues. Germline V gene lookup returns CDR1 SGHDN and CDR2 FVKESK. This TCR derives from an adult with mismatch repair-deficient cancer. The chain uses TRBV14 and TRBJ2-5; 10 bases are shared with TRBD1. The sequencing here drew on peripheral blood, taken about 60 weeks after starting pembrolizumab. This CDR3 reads CASSQASGQGQETQYF. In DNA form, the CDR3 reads TGTGCCAGCAGCCAAGCTTCGGGACAGGGGCAAGAGACCCAGTACTTC.